Sequencing of this T cell receptor (beta chain) was carried out in a study of blood T cells in healthy people across ages. Total RNA amounts of at least 6 micrograms were extracted per sample. Then a second PCR, running about 6 to 12 cycles, was carried out with a sample-barcoded 5' primer and a J-beta primer mix. A minimum of 3 million CDR3-containing paired-end reads was obtained for each sample. TCRdb itself ran the 5' RACE reads through MiXCR, one entry per CDR3 protein. The table has about 1.1 million distinct CDR3 sequences, less than 45% seen once. With regard to this clonotype: Its antigen remains unidentified.

V lost 1 base to trimming and J lost 5 bases, with 17 bases between them. The CDR3 runs to 16 residues. The germline V gene encodes CDR1 SEHNR and CDR2 FQNEAQ (reference sequence). Study results and caveats: TCR beta diversity was tightly associated with the proportion of naive T cells.

Sequenced sample: blood. The receptor was derived from a man aged 18 to 30 in good health. The genes are TRBV7-9 and TRBJ1-2; D is ambiguous. CDR3 in amino acids: CASSLGTENPVYGYTF. For the CDR3, the DNA is TGTGCCAGCAGCTTAGGGACGGAAAATCCGGTATATGGCTACACCTTC.